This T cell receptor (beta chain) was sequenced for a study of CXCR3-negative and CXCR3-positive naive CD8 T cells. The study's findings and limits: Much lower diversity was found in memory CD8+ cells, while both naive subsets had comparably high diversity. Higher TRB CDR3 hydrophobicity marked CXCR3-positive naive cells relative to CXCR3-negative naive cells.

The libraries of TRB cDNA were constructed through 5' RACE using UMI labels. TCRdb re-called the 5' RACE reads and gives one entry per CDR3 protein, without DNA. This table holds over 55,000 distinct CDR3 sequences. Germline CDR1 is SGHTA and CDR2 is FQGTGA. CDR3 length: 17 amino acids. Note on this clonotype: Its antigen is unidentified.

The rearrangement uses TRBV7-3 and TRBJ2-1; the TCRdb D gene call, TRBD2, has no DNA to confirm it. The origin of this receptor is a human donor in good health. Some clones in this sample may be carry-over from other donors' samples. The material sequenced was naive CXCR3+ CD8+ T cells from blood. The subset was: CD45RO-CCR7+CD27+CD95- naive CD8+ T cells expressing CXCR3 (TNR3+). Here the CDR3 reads CASSVNPSGGAYNEQFF.